The T cell receptor beta chain under discussion was sequenced for a study of identical twins (dated by TCRdb to 2016 to 2017). Regarding the study in general: To test whether fetal clonotypes persist, the study used deep sequencing on TCR alpha and beta repertoires from monozygotic twins, unrelated adults of various ages, and cord blood. To rule out contamination, the twin experiments were replicated at different times with different library preparation protocols. Paper-wide results and their limitations: Abundant cord blood beta clonotypes had fewer insertions, young adult naive repertoires showed a similar but weaker trend, and memory repertoires showed no such trend. Conclusions relied on cross-sectional statistical analysis, since the same donors could not be followed over many years. A weaker excess of twin sharing was found in beta out-of-frame sequences because the signal-to-noise ratio was lowered by fewer shared sequences. Recombination models systematically underestimated out-of-frame TCR alpha sharing in monozygotic twins but agreed with sharing between unrelated individuals. Compared with coincidental sharing between unrelated individuals, out-of-frame TCR alpha sequences shared between twins showed an excess of sequences with low generation probability. Zero-insertion analyses could be partly confounded by invariant T cells such as MAIT and iNKT, although diverse VJ usage argued against such confounding for most clonotypes.

Relative to germline, V is 7 bases shorter and J is 4 bases shorter, with 15 bases between their ends. The CDR3 covers 14 residues, taking in both the cysteine and the phenylalanine. Left in the record is the CDR3 DNA by itself, 42 bases read in frame from the first base. The CDR1 and CDR2 encoded by the germline V gene are SNHLY and FYNNEI. Only healthy Caucasian donors were included. The sample holds a few counts of this clonotype. It lacks a known antigen. No much larger clonotype is one base removed from it; base qualities were not supplied. Library preparation used 5' RACE. Data came from an Illumina HiSeq 2000. A universal primer binding site was introduced by template switching, and a unique molecular identifier was present in the final cDNA, enabling accurate counting of TCR cDNA molecules. First-strand cDNA for TCR alpha and beta chains was synthesized from specific primers in the conserved constant-segment region. Each cDNA library was double barcoded, with a SMART-Mk sample barcode plus Illumina barcodes, to control for contamination. TruSeq adapter sequences and Illumina sample barcodes were added in two successive PCR steps. Sequencing of the TCR alpha and beta cDNA libraries was done on the Illumina HiSeq platform using custom primers. Turning to the authors' computational methods: Unique molecular identifiers were extracted from raw reads with MiGEC, and CDR3 positions were determined with MiXCR. Recombination models were inferred per individual with the repgenHMM and IGoR tools using an EM algorithm. The tcR package in R was used for shared clonotype analysis, with sharing normalized by the product of cloneset sizes. To study raw recombination free of thymic and clonal selection effects, out-of-frame nonproductive sequences were analyzed. Clones were called with MiXCR by TCRdb after fastp trimmed the public reads at Q25, and only in-frame beta chains were retained. One record per CDR3 amino acid sequence lists the most common genes and DNA. TCRdb assigned the V and J calls; the authors' analysis was not used. A total of 1.5 million to 2 million distinct CDR3 sequences appear in this sample, 32% of them only once. The leading ten clones occupy 0.25% to 0.3% of the sample.

The receptor was derived from a newborn girl in good health. The V gene is TRBV2 and the J gene is TRBJ2-3, with TRBD1 perhaps the D gene, on 6 matching bases. Sequences were obtained from cord blood. The CDR3 sequence is CASIARQVADTQYF. The sequenced DNA is TGTGCCAGCATCGCAAGACAGGTGGCAGATACGCAGTATTTT.